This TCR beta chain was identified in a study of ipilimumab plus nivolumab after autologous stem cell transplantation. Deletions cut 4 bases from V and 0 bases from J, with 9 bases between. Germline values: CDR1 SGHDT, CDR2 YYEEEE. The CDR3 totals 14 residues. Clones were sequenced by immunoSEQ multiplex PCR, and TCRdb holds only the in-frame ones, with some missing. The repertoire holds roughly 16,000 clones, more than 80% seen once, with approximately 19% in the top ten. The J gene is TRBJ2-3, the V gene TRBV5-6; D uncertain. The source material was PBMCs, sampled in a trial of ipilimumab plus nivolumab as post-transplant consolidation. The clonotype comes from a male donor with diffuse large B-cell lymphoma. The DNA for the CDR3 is TGTGCCAGCAGCCTAGAACAGAGCACAGATACGCAGTATTTT. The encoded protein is CASSLEQSTDTQYF.